The rows below give T cell receptor beta chains drawn from one sample of a study of molecular identifiers for immune sequencing clone quantification. From the PCR reads, TCRdb called clonotypes with MiXCR, one entry per CDR3 protein. The sample has fewer than 350,000 distinct CDR3 sequences; about a fifth are singletons. Material for sequencing was naive CD8+ T cells from blood, with Jurkat cell RNA spiked in. The origin of the receptors is a human donor in good health. Some libraries in this study had Jurkat cell RNA spiked in. Each CDR3 is given with its conserved first and last residue. The order of the fields is J gene, V gene, clone size, D gene, CDR3 DNA, CDR3 protein. The D gene is left open where the match is weak. A row's size may be missing; if present it is once, few, many or a size class.

J gene: TRBJ1-3
V gene: TRBV4-3
clone size: many
D gene: -
CDR3 DNA: TGCGCCAGCAGCCGGGCCCTCCTCGAGCAGGGTGGAAACACCATATATTTT
CDR3 protein: CASSRALLEQGGNTIYF

J gene: TRBJ1-1
V gene: TRBV11-2
clone size: many
D gene: -
CDR3 DNA: TGTGCCAGCAGCTTTAACCGGGACCTGAACACTGAAGCTTTCTTT
CDR3 protein: CASSFNRDLNTEAFF

J gene: TRBJ1-2
V gene: TRBV12-3/TRBV12-4
clone size: many
D gene: TRBD1
CDR3 DNA: TGTGCCAGCAGTTTAGACAGGGGGCTCGACTATGGCTACACCTTC
CDR3 protein: CASSLDRGLDYGYTF

J gene: TRBJ1-5
V gene: TRBV24-1
clone size: many
D gene: -
CDR3 DNA: TGTGCCACCAGCATAGGGGTTGACCAGCCCCAGCATTTT
CDR3 protein: CATSIGVDQPQHF

J gene: TRBJ2-7
V gene: TRBV7-9
clone size: -
D gene: -
CDR3 DNA: TGTGCCGGCAGCCCGAGGGACCTTAAGTACGAGCAGTACTTC
CDR3 protein: CAGSPRDLKYEQYF

J gene: TRBJ2-5
V gene: TRBV4-1
clone size: many
D gene: -
CDR3 DNA: TGCGCCAGCAGCCAAGATCCCCTCAGCCAAGAGACCCAGTACTTC
CDR3 protein: CASSQDPLSQETQYF

J gene: TRBJ2-3
V gene: TRBV30
clone size: -
D gene: TRBD2
CDR3 DNA: TGTGCCTCCTCTTCTCCGTGGACTAGCGGGATGCGCACAGATACGCAGTATTTT
CDR3 protein: CASSSPWTSGMRTDTQYF

J gene: TRBJ2-2
V gene: TRBV11-3
clone size: -
D gene: -
CDR3 DNA: TGTGCCAGCAGCTTAGTACCCGGATCGGGGGAGCTGTTTTTT
CDR3 protein: CASSLVPGSGELFF

J gene: TRBJ2-7
V gene: TRBV6-2/TRBV6-3
clone size: -
D gene: -
CDR3 DNA: TGTGCCAGCAGTTACTCGAGGGGCATTAACTCCTACGGGCAGTACTTC
CDR3 protein: CASSYSRGINSYGQYF

J gene: TRBJ2-3
V gene: TRBV15
clone size: many
D gene: TRBD1
CDR3 DNA: TGTGCCACCAGCACGGGACAGGGGTGGGCAGATACGCAGTATTTT
CDR3 protein: CATSTGQGWADTQYF

J gene: TRBJ2-7
V gene: TRBV19
clone size: -
D gene: -
CDR3 DNA: TGTGCCAGTAGTATAGATTCAATGGACAGCGGGGAGCAGTACTTC
CDR3 protein: CASSIDSMDSGEQYF

J gene: TRBJ2-7
V gene: TRBV19
clone size: -
D gene: -
CDR3 DNA: TGTGCCAGTAGTGCGGGCAGGGTTTACGAGCAGTACTTC
CDR3 protein: CASSAGRVYEQYF

J gene: TRBJ2-7
V gene: TRBV27
clone size: -
D gene: -
CDR3 DNA: TGTGCCAGCAGTTTTGGGTGGGGCGAGCAGTACTTC
CDR3 protein: CASSFGWGEQYF

J gene: TRBJ2-5
V gene: TRBV7-2
clone size: many
D gene: TRBD2
CDR3 DNA: TGTGCCAGCAGCTTAGGGACTAGCGGGAGGCTTGAGACCCAGTACTTC
CDR3 protein: CASSLGTSGRLETQYF

J gene: TRBJ2-5
V gene: TRBV13
clone size: few
D gene: -
CDR3 DNA: TGTGCCAGCAGCTTAGGCGCGAAGGGGGGCCAAGAGACCCAGTACTTC
CDR3 protein: CASSLGAKGGQETQYF

J gene: TRBJ2-2
V gene: TRBV21-1
clone size: many
D gene: -
CDR3 DNA: TGTGCCAGCAGCAAGAGTAGAGACAGTGGGTCGACGAACACCGGGGAGCTGTTTTTT
CDR3 protein: CASSKSRDSGSTNTGELFF

J gene: TRBJ2-7
V gene: TRBV5-3
clone size: -
D gene: -
CDR3 DNA: TGTGCCAGCAGCTCGAGGGGTTTTAACTCCTACGAGCAGTACTTC
CDR3 protein: CASSSRGFNSYEQYF

J gene: TRBJ2-3
V gene: TRBV7-9
clone size: many
D gene: -
CDR3 DNA: TGTGCCAGCAGCTTTTTTGCGGGACCCACAGATACGCAGTATTTT
CDR3 protein: CASSFFAGPTDTQYF

J gene: TRBJ2-7
V gene: TRBV7-6
clone size: many
D gene: TRBD2
CDR3 DNA: TGTGCCAGCAGCTCCCTAGCGGGAGGATCCGAGCAGTACTTC
CDR3 protein: CASSSLAGGSEQYF

J gene: TRBJ2-3
V gene: TRBV5-4
clone size: -
D gene: -
CDR3 DNA: TGTGCCAGCAGCTTGGCGTGGAACGGAGAAGAAGATACGCAGTATTTT
CDR3 protein: CASSLAWNGEEDTQYF

J gene: TRBJ2-5
V gene: TRBV14
clone size: -
D gene: -
CDR3 DNA: TGTGCCAGCAGCCAAAACAGGTTCCAAGAGACCCAGTACTTC
CDR3 protein: CASSQNRFQETQYF

J gene: TRBJ2-7
V gene: TRBV4-3
clone size: many
D gene: -
CDR3 DNA: TGCGCCAGCAGCCAAGATTGGGCAGGGAAATACGAGCAGTACTTC
CDR3 protein: CASSQDWAGKYEQYF

J gene: TRBJ2-7
V gene: TRBV27
clone size: many
D gene: -
CDR3 DNA: TGTGCCAGCAGTCCAAACAGGGAGCCCTACGAGCAGTACTTC
CDR3 protein: CASSPNREPYEQYF

J gene: TRBJ2-2
V gene: TRBV9
clone size: many
D gene: TRBD2
CDR3 DNA: TGTGCCAGCAGCGCCGAGAGGACTAGCGGGTTCCTTGTCGCGAACACCGGGGAGCTGTTTTTT
CDR3 protein: CASSAERTSGFLVANTGELFF

J gene: TRBJ1-1
V gene: TRBV19
clone size: many
D gene: -
CDR3 DNA: TGTGCCAGTAGTGGCATGTGGAACACTGAAGCTTTCTTT
CDR3 protein: CASSGMWNTEAFF

J gene: TRBJ2-7
V gene: TRBV6-2/TRBV6-3
clone size: -
D gene: -
CDR3 DNA: TGTGCCAGCAGAGGACTAATCTCCTACGAGCAGTACTTC
CDR3 protein: CASRGLISYEQYF

J gene: TRBJ1-1
V gene: TRBV7-9
clone size: many
D gene: -
CDR3 DNA: TGTGCCAGCAGCTTAAAAGGGATCACTGAAGCTTTCTTT
CDR3 protein: CASSLKGITEAFF

J gene: TRBJ2-7
V gene: TRBV9
clone size: many
D gene: -
CDR3 DNA: TGTGCCAGCAGCGTAGATTGGGGGAGCGAGCAGTACTTC
CDR3 protein: CASSVDWGSEQYF

J gene: TRBJ2-7
V gene: TRBV4-3
clone size: many
D gene: TRBD1
CDR3 DNA: TGCGCCAGCAGCCAATCGGCCAAGGGGGCCTACCCCTACGAGCAGTACTTC
CDR3 protein: CASSQSAKGAYPYEQYF

J gene: TRBJ1-4
V gene: TRBV6-6
clone size: many
D gene: -
CDR3 DNA: TGTGCCAGCAGAATCATTGGAAATGAAAAACTGTTTTTT
CDR3 protein: CASRIIGNEKLFF

J gene: TRBJ1-2
V gene: TRBV5-3
clone size: -
D gene: -
CDR3 DNA: TGTGCCAGCAGCTCCACACCCAACTATGGTTACGCCTTC
CDR3 protein: CASSSTPNYGYAF

J gene: TRBJ1-2
V gene: TRBV19
clone size: many
D gene: -
CDR3 DNA: TGTGCCAGTAGCTCGGTCCCCGGGGCAACCGGCTATGGCTACACCTTC
CDR3 protein: CASSSVPGATGYGYTF

J gene: TRBJ2-1
V gene: TRBV7-9
clone size: many
D gene: -
CDR3 DNA: TGTGCCAGCAGCCCAAGAACTAGTCTCAATGAGCAGTTCTTC
CDR3 protein: CASSPRTSLNEQFF

J gene: TRBJ2-7
V gene: TRBV5-1
clone size: many
D gene: -
CDR3 DNA: TGCGCCAGCAGCTTGGGTCCCTCGGAGCAGTACTTC
CDR3 protein: CASSLGPSEQYF

J gene: TRBJ1-3
V gene: TRBV7-9
clone size: many
D gene: -
CDR3 DNA: TGTGCCAGCAGGCCTGGTACTGGAAACACCATATATTTT
CDR3 protein: CASRPGTGNTIYF

J gene: TRBJ2-1
V gene: TRBV12-3/TRBV12-4
clone size: many
D gene: -
CDR3 DNA: TGTGCCAGCAGTTTAGGGTTAGTAGGGGAGCAGTTCTTC
CDR3 protein: CASSLGLVGEQFF

J gene: TRBJ2-1
V gene: TRBV4-3
clone size: many
D gene: TRBD1
CDR3 DNA: TGCGCCAGCAGCACTGACAGGGCGTCCTACAATGAGCAGTTCTTC
CDR3 protein: CASSTDRASYNEQFF

J gene: TRBJ2-7
V gene: TRBV10-1
clone size: -
D gene: TRBD1
CDR3 DNA: TGCGCCAGCAGTGAGCGGACAGGGGCCCACGAGCAGTACTTC
CDR3 protein: CASSERTGAHEQYF

J gene: TRBJ2-7
V gene: TRBV7-2
clone size: -
D gene: TRBD2
CDR3 DNA: TGTGCCAGCAGCATAGGGGCTAGCGGGGTTTTTGCCTACGAGCAGTACTTC
CDR3 protein: CASSIGASGVFAYEQYF

J gene: TRBJ2-2
V gene: TRBV27
clone size: many
D gene: -
CDR3 DNA: TGTGCCAGCAGTTCACCCCTAAATCCCACCGGGGAGCTGTTTTTT
CDR3 protein: CASSSPLNPTGELFF

J gene: TRBJ2-1
V gene: TRBV10-3
clone size: few
D gene: TRBD2
CDR3 DNA: TGTGCCAGCAGTGAGCGGGAGGGAAATGAGCAGTTCTTC
CDR3 protein: CASSEREGNEQFF

J gene: TRBJ2-3
V gene: TRBV2
clone size: -
D gene: -
CDR3 DNA: -
CDR3 protein: CVSSTSTSGTDTQYF

J gene: TRBJ1-1
V gene: TRBV11-2
clone size: few
D gene: -
CDR3 DNA: TGTGCCAGCAGCTTGGAGTCGAGGTCCGACACTGAAGCTTTCTTT
CDR3 protein: CASSLESRSDTEAFF

J gene: TRBJ2-1
V gene: TRBV7-3
clone size: few
D gene: -
CDR3 DNA: TGTGCCAGCAGCTTAATGGACATGAGACCCCCCTACAATGAGCAGTTCTTC
CDR3 protein: CASSLMDMRPPYNEQFF

J gene: TRBJ1-2
V gene: TRBV6-2/TRBV6-3
clone size: -
D gene: TRBD1
CDR3 DNA: TGTGCCAGCAGTTACCCACAGGGGGGAGACTATGGCTACACCTTC
CDR3 protein: CASSYPQGGDYGYTF

J gene: TRBJ2-7
V gene: TRBV5-6
clone size: -
D gene: TRBD2
CDR3 DNA: TGTGCCAGCAGCGAGGGACTAGCGGGAGGGCCGTCCTACGAGCAGTACTTC
CDR3 protein: CASSEGLAGGPSYEQYF

J gene: TRBJ2-1
V gene: TRBV24-1
clone size: many
D gene: TRBD2
CDR3 DNA: TGTGCCACCAGTGATTTACCCCGGACTAGCGGGACGTACAATGAGCAGTTCTTC
CDR3 protein: CATSDLPRTSGTYNEQFF

J gene: TRBJ2-7
V gene: TRBV9
clone size: -
D gene: -
CDR3 DNA: TGTGCCAGCAGCTCGGCTAGCGACTACGAGCAGTACTTC
CDR3 protein: CASSSASDYEQYF

J gene: TRBJ2-6
V gene: TRBV7-3
clone size: -
D gene: TRBD1
CDR3 DNA: TGTGCCAGCAGCTTAACCGGGACAGGCCAAATTTCTACATATTCTGGGGCCAACGTCCTGACTTTC
CDR3 protein: CASSLTGTGQISTYSGANVLTF

J gene: TRBJ1-1
V gene: TRBV5-1
clone size: many
D gene: TRBD1
CDR3 DNA: TGCGCCAGCAGCTTGGAAGGGGGCTTCGCTGAAGCTTTCTTT
CDR3 protein: CASSLEGGFAEAFF

J gene: TRBJ1-1
V gene: TRBV7-9
clone size: many
D gene: -
CDR3 DNA: TGTGCCAGCAGCTTAAATGGGGGATCCATGAACACTGAAGCTTTCTTT
CDR3 protein: CASSLNGGSMNTEAFF

J gene: TRBJ2-1
V gene: TRBV30
clone size: many
D gene: -
CDR3 DNA: TGTGCCTGGAGTACGACAGGTCCCCATGAGCAGTTCTTC
CDR3 protein: CAWSTTGPHEQFF

J gene: TRBJ2-2
V gene: TRBV7-9
clone size: few
D gene: -
CDR3 DNA: TGTGCCAGCAGCTTAGCGAACCGGGACGGGGAGCTGTTTTTT
CDR3 protein: CASSLANRDGELFF

J gene: TRBJ2-1
V gene: TRBV6-2/TRBV6-3
clone size: -
D gene: TRBD2
CDR3 DNA: TGTGCCAGCAGTCTCGGACTGAGCGGGAGGGCCGATGAGCAGTTCTTC
CDR3 protein: CASSLGLSGRADEQFF

J gene: TRBJ1-1
V gene: TRBV13
clone size: many
D gene: -
CDR3 DNA: TGTGCCAGCAGCGTAGACGGTGAAGCTTTCTTT
CDR3 protein: CASSVDGEAFF

J gene: TRBJ2-2
V gene: TRBV25-1
clone size: few
D gene: TRBD2
CDR3 DNA: TGTGCCAGCCTAGGGACTAGCGGGAGGAAGGGCACCGGGGAGCTGTTTTTT
CDR3 protein: CASLGTSGRKGTGELFF

J gene: TRBJ2-1
V gene: TRBV20-1
clone size: many
D gene: -
CDR3 DNA: TGCAGTGCACCCCCTGTGGACAACTACAATGAGCAGTTCTTC
CDR3 protein: CSAPPVDNYNEQFF

J gene: TRBJ2-1
V gene: TRBV4-3
clone size: few
D gene: TRBD2
CDR3 DNA: TGCGCCAGCAGCCAAGAACCCCTAGTAGCGGGAGTTAGTGAGCAGTTCTTC
CDR3 protein: CASSQEPLVAGVSEQFF